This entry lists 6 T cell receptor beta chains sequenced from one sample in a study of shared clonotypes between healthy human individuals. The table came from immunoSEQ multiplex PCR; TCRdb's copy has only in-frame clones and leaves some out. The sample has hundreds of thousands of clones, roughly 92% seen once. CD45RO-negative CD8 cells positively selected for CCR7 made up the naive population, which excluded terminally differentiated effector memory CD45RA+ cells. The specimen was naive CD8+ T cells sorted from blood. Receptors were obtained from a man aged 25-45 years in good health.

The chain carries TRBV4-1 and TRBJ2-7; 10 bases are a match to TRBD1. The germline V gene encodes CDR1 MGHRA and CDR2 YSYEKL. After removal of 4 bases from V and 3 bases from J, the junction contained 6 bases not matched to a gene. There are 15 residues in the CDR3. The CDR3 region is CASSLPGQGIYEQYF. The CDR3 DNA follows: TGCGCCAGCAGCCTCCCGGGACAGGGGATCTACGAGCAGTACTTC.

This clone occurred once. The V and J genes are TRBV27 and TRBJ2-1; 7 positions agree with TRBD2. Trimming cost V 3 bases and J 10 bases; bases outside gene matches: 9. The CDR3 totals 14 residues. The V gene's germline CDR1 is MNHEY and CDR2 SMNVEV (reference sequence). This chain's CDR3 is CASSFVGRRQEQFF. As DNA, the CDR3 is TGTGCCAGCAGTTTTGTCGGGAGGCGGCAAGAGCAGTTCTTC.

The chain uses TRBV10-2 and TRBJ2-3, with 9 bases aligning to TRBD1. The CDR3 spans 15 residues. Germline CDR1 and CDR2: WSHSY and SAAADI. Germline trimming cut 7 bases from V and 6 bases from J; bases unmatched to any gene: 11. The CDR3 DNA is TGCGCCAGCAAGGGGGACAGGGAATTCGCGGATACGCAGTATTTT. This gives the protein CASKGDREFADTQYF.

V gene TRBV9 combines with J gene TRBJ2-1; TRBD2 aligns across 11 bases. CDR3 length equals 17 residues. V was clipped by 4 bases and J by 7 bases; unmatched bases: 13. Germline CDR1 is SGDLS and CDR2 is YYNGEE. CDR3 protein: CASSPRRLAGLRNEQFF. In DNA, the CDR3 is TGTGCCAGCAGCCCAAGGAGACTAGCGGGACTCAGGAATGAGCAGTTCTTC.

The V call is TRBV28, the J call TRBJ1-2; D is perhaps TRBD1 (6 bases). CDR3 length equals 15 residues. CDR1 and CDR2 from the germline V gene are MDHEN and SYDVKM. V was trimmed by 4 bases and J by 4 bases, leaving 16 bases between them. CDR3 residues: CASSSRGAVFYGYTF. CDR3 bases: TGTGCCAGCAGTTCTCGGGGGGCTGTCTTCTATGGCTACACCTTC.

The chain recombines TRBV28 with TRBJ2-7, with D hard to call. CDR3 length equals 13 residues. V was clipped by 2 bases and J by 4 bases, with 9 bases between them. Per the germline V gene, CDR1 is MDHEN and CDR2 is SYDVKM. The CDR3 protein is CASSLPTGYEQYF. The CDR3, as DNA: TGTGCCAGCAGTTTACCGACCGGATACGAGCAGTACTTC.